This T cell receptor beta chain comes out of a study of T cell repertoires in cytomegalovirus infection. Whole-study findings and limits: Carriage of CMV together with the relevant HLA was identifiable through cumulative public TCR beta family frequency. CMV-specific TCR beta clonotypes restricted by HLA-C dominated the ex vivo response.

TCRdb re-analysed the reads in MiXCR, keeping a single row per CDR3 protein. Altogether hundreds of thousands of distinct CDR3 sequences are present, 20% to 25% being singletons, with the ten largest covering 6.5% to 10%. Germline V gene lookup returns CDR1 SGHVS and CDR2 FNYEAQ. This CDR3 comprises 15 residues. The ends lost 5 bases at V and 2 bases at J; junction bases unmatched: 8. About this clonotype itself: Its antigen is unknown.

The chain has TRBV7-6 and TRBJ2-7; 8 nucleotides match TRBD1. The sample taken for sequencing was CD8+ T cells from PBMCs. The clonotype comes from a human donor in good health (CMV status not recorded). Some clones in this sample may be carry-over from other donors' samples. The CDR3 spells CASSPSARGPYEQYF. CDR3 sequence (DNA): TGTGCCAGCAGCCCTAGCGCCAGGGGGCCCTACGAGCAGTACTTC.